This TCR beta chain is from a study of cytomegalovirus exposure and HLA in healthy donors. Use of 60 Vbeta and 13 Jbeta primers characterized the PCR. Methods used by the authors: As a later analysis found, there were tens of millions of unique TCR beta chains, of which some 10 million were shared. Method: immunoSEQ multiplex PCR; TCRdb's copy keeps in-frame clones and lacks some. The DNA gave D and trimming, while V, J and clone size come from that table. The table has roughly 180,000 clones, approximately 81% seen once. Between the trimmed V and J ends, which lost 3 bases and 0 bases, there was a span of 7 bases. CDR3 length equals 14 residues. Germline loops: CDR1 LNHDA, CDR2 SQIVND (reference sequence).

The chain has TRBV19 and TRBJ2-3; no firm D call. The receptor comes from a male donor in good health and CMV-seronegative. The sample was PBMCs. CDR3 amino acids: CASSISPSTDTQYF. The CDR3 DNA reads TGTGCCAGTAGTATCTCCCCGAGCACAGATACGCAGTATTTT.